The 9 T cell receptor beta chains presented below share a single source sample, sequenced in a study of blood T cells in healthy people across ages. The authors ran a second PCR of roughly 6 to 12 cycles using a sample-barcoded 5' primer and a J-beta primer mix. TCRdb used MiXCR to reprocess the 5' RACE reads, holding one entry per CDR3 protein. Here the sample spans 850,000 to 1,100,000 distinct CDR3 sequences, less than 45% being singletons. Sequencing was carried out using blood. The receptor source for this set is a man aged 18 to 30 in good health.

The CDR3 here is CSASGWNQPQHF. CDR3 nucleotide sequence: TGCAGTGCTAGTGGGTGGAATCAGCCCCAGCATTTT. The gene calls are TRBV20-1 and TRBJ1-5; D unresolved. The CDR3 covers 12 residues. Germline V lookup: CDR1 DFQATT, CDR2 SNEGSKA (reference sequence). With 3 bases removed from V and 4 bases from J, the gap between germline ends came to 7 bases.

The V gene is TRBV4-3, the J gene TRBJ2-5; TRBD1 matches 9 bases. Germline V CDR1 and CDR2: LGHNA, YSLEER. V shed 3 bases, J shed 5 bases, and the junction held 7 bases outside the gene matches. This CDR3 has 15 amino acids. CDR3 loop: CASSQGQGSSETQYF. The CDR3 coding sequence is TGCGCCAGCAGCCAGGGACAGGGATCCTCGGAGACCCAGTACTTC.

There are a few counts of this clonotype. The chain combines TRBV10-3 with TRBJ1-4; TRBD1 is a possible D gene (5 bases). V lost 10 bases to trimming and J lost 2 bases, with 14 bases between them. The CDR3 extends over 14 amino acids. In germline, CDR1 is ENHRY, CDR2 SYGVKD. The CDR3 protein is CATFDGGTNEKLFF. CDR3 bases: TGTGCCACCTTTGATGGGGGGACTAATGAAAAACTGTTTTTT.

V gene TRBV30 combines with J gene TRBJ2-1; TRBD2 matches 8 bases. Trimming took 0 bases from V and 8 from J; bases not matched to a gene: 12. The germline gives CDR1 GTSNPN, CDR2 SVGIG (reference sequence). This CDR3 is built from 16 residues. The DNA of the CDR3 is TGTGCCTGGAGTGTAGCGACCGCGGGGGGTATCTATGAGCAGTTCTTC. Amino acids: CAWSVATAGGIYEQFF.

V and J are TRBV28 and TRBJ1-1, with a weak D call TRBD1 (6 bases). V lost 7 bases, J lost 6 bases, and 15 bases lay in between. Looked up from germline, CDR1 is MDHEN and CDR2 is SYDVKM. This CDR3 contains 13 residues. CDR3 region: CASTLGGGAEAFF. The CDR3 DNA reads TGTGCCAGCACCCTAGGGGGGGGAGCTGAAGCTTTCTTT. Filled out from reference TRBV28 and TRBJ1-1, the complete variable domain reads DVKVTQSSRYLVKRTGEKVFLECVQDMDHENMFWYRQDPGLGLRLIYFSYDVKMKEKGDIPEGYSVSREKKERFSLILESASTNQTSMYLCASTLGGGAEAFFGQGTRLTVV.

The V call is TRBV9, the J call TRBJ1-2; unclear D gene. CDR3 length: 12 residues. The V end was cut by 10 bases, the J end by 4 bases, with 14 bases between. Germline lookup yields CDR1 SGDLS and CDR2 YYNGEE. CDR3 nucleotide sequence: TGTGCCTCGTCGGGCGCCATCTATGGCTACACCTTC. It is translated as CASSGAIYGYTF.

This clonotype has more than one count but fewer than ten. The DNA for the CDR3 is TGTGCCAGCAGCTTAGCTGGCCTACCTACGAATGAGCAGTTCTTC. Amino acid sequence: CASSLAGLPTNEQFF. The chain joins TRBV7-2 to TRBJ2-1; the D is unclear. Germline CDR1 SGHTA, CDR2 FQGNSA. The CDR3 covers 15 residues. V was clipped by 0 bases and J by 7 bases, with 13 bases between them.

The chain couples TRBV2 to TRBJ1-1; tentative D call: TRBD1 (6 bases). Trimming pared 6 bases from V and 0 bases from J, leaving 23 bases between. The CDR3 is made up of 18 amino acids. CDR1 and CDR2 from the germline V gene are SNHLY and FYNNEI. CDR3 sequence: CASSPPQGNQGMNTEAFF. The CDR3 DNA sequence: TGTGCCAGCAGCCCACCCCAGGGTAACCAGGGGATGAACACTGAAGCTTTCTTT.

This clonotype has only a few counts. The chain combines TRBV7-3 with TRBJ2-7; no clear D gene. CDR1 and CDR2 from the germline V gene are SGHTA and FQGTGA. V lost 6 bases and J 1 base, leaving 13 bases between the germline ends. CDR3 size: 14 residues. CDR3 loop: CASSLGAPSYEQYF. DNA of the CDR3: TGTGCCAGCAGTTTAGGAGCACCTTCCTACGAGCAGTACTTC. Full variable domain (outside the CDR3, taken from reference TRBV7-3 and TRBJ2-7): GAGVSQTPSNKVTEKGKYVELRCDPISGHTALYWYRQSLGQGPEFLIYFQGTGAADDSGLPNDRFFAVRPEGSVSTLKIQRTERGDSAVYLCASSLGAPSYEQYFGPGTRLTVT.